This is a list of T cell receptor beta chains from one sample in a study of T cell changes during pregnancy in multiple sclerosis. Profiled with immunoSEQ multiplex PCR; TCRdb holds only in-frame clones, not every one. The sample holds 75,000 to 80,000 clones; 93% are singletons and the top ten take approximately 0.71%. The sample was peripheral blood, taken in the second trimester of pregnancy. The source is a female donor in good health, enrolled as a control in a pregnancy study. Each CDR3 is given with its conserved first and last residue. A D gene is named only where the DNA matches it firmly. Size is stated for part of the rows, as once, few or many counts, or as a class when the clone is expanded.

CSARTDSQAFF TGCAGTGCTAGAACTGACAGCCAAGCTTTCTTT - TRBV20-1 - TRBJ1-1
CASSPGQGAWADTQYF TGTGCCAGCAGCCCCGGACAGGGGGCTTGGGCAGATACGCAGTATTTT - TRBV7-3 TRBD1 TRBJ2-3
CSVGDSFYEQYF TGCAGCGTTGGCGACAGCTTCTACGAGCAGTACTTC - TRBV29-1 - TRBJ2-7
CASGRDINQPQHF TGTGCTAGTGGTAGGGACATCAATCAGCCCCAGCATTTT few TRBV12-5 - TRBJ1-5
CASSQSNGQVSNQPQHF TGCGCCAGCAGTCAATCGAATGGGCAGGTTAGCAATCAGCCCCAGCATTTT - TRBV23-1 - TRBJ1-5
CARRGWRPVLCGYTF TGCGCCAGAAGAGGATGGAGGCCGGTGCTTTGTGGCTACACCTTC few TRBV10-1 - TRBJ1-2
CASSLLGGPLDGYTF TGTGCCAGCAGCTTGTTGGGAGGTCCCCTTGATGGCTACACCTTC once TRBV5-4 - TRBJ1-2
CAWKARISYNEQFF TGTGCCTGGAAGGCTAGAATCTCCTACAATGAGCAGTTCTTC - TRBV30 - TRBJ2-1
CASSRTGTGELFF TGTGCCAGCAGTAGGACAGGCACCGGGGAGCTGTTTTTT - TRBV2 TRBD1 TRBJ2-2
CASSPDRGGNYGYTF TGTGCCAGTAGTCCGGACAGGGGGGGTAACTATGGCTACACCTTC - TRBV19 TRBD1 TRBJ1-2
CASSPRGVSYEQYF TGTGCCAGCAGCCCCCGCGGGGTATCCTACGAGCAGTACTTC - TRBV12-1 - TRBJ2-7
CASSLAGVANEKLFF TGTGCCAGCAGCTTAGCGGGGGTTGCTAATGAAAAACTGTTTTTT - TRBV11-2 - TRBJ1-4
CASGPSGGGYTF TGTGCTAGTGGCCCCTCAGGGGGCGGCTACACCTTC - TRBV12-5 TRBD1 TRBJ1-2
CAWSVSLPAAQYF TGTGCCTGGAGTGTAAGCCTGCCGGCGGCCCAGTACTTC once TRBV30 - TRBJ2-5
CASSAPGQVSGAQYF TGTGCCAGCAGCGCACCGGGACAGGTTTCTGGGGCCCAGTACTTC - TRBV9 TRBD1 TRBJ2-5
CASRPIAGTVAGELFF TGTGCCAGCAGACCTATCGCCGGTACCGTGGCCGGGGAGCTGTTTTTT - TRBV6-6 - TRBJ2-2
CSVRGGNTEAFF TGCAGCGTGCGGGGGGGGAACACTGAAGCTTTCTTT - TRBV29-1 - TRBJ1-1
CASSFGGMNTEAFF TGTGCCAGCAGCTTTGGGGGGATGAACACTGAAGCTTTCTTT - TRBV7-2 - TRBJ1-1
CASSEAIQLTGKKLFF TGTGCCAGCAGTGAAGCGATCCAATTAACAGGGAAAAAACTGTTTTTT - TRBV2 - TRBJ1-4
CASSVERQGYEQYF TGTGCCAGCAGCGTAGAGCGACAGGGCTACGAGCAGTACTTC - TRBV9 TRBD1 TRBJ2-7
CASSSRFGTGNTGELFF TGCGCCAGCAGCAGTCGCTTCGGGACAGGGAACACCGGGGAGCTGTTTTTT - TRBV4-1 TRBD1 TRBJ2-2
CASSLGTPANYGYTF TGTGCCAGCAGCTTAGGGACTCCAGCTAACTATGGCTACACCTTC - TRBV7-2 - TRBJ1-2
CASSPGGGELFF TGTGCCAGCAGCCCCGGGGGTGGGGAGCTGTTTTTT - TRBV11-1 - TRBJ2-2
CASTRDRVNTEAFF TGTGCCAGCACCAGGGACAGGGTCAACACTGAAGCTTTCTTT - TRBV7-2 TRBD1 TRBJ1-1
CASSYSNSLQIGVWYF TGTGCCAGCAGTTACTCGAACTCTCTCCAGATCGGGGTTTGGTACTTC - TRBV6-5 - TRBJ2-4
CASSPARQAEAFF TGTGCCAGCAGCCCAGCCCGACAAGCAGAAGCTTTCTTT - TRBV7-6 - TRBJ1-1
CASSPPGLGAYGYTF TGTGCCAGCTCACCACCGGGATTGGGGGCGTATGGCTACACCTTC few TRBV18 - TRBJ1-2
CASSLGQGFEAFF TGTGCCAGCAGCCTCGGACAGGGGTTTGAAGCTTTCTTT - TRBV5-6 TRBD1 TRBJ1-1
CATRGGSLETGNTIYF TGTGCCACCAGGGGGGGTTCCCTGGAAACTGGAAACACCATATATTTT - TRBV15 - TRBJ1-3
CASSLSRGLTEAFF TGTGCCAGCAGTTTATCCAGGGGGCTCACTGAAGCTTTCTTT - TRBV27 TRBD1 TRBJ1-1
CACSKRTGGTEAFF TGTGCCTGTTCGAAGAGGACAGGGGGCACTGAAGCTTTCTTT - TRBV30 TRBD1 TRBJ1-1
CASSVAGRGNYGYTF TGTGCCAGCAGCGTAGCCGGCAGGGGGAACTATGGCTACACCTTC - TRBV9 TRBD1 TRBJ1-2